The rows below give T cell receptor beta chains drawn from one sample of a study of blood T cell repertoires in COVID-19. Sequencing used immunoSEQ multiplex PCR; TCRdb keeps in-frame clones, though not all of them. The top ten clones hold 4.1% of a sample with about 280,000 clones, just under 90% of them seen once. The sequencing input was PBMCs or T cells enriched from blood (not recorded which). The source of these receptors is a woman aged 30 to 39 with acute COVID-19. The CDR3 runs from the conserved cysteine through the conserved F or W. D genes are given only for firm matches. Size is stated for part of the rows, as once, few or many counts, or as a class when the clone is expanded.

>TRBJ2-7|TRBV27|.|TRBD2
CASSSGRNYEQYF
TGTGCCAGCAGTTCCGGGAGGAACTACGAGCAGTACTTC
>TRBJ2-7|TRBV14|.|.
CASSSDSTRPSYEQYF
TGTGCCAGCAGCTCTGACTCGACTAGACCATCTTACGAGCAGTACTTC
>TRBJ1-6|TRBV28|.|TRBD1
CASSRQGRGSPLHF
TGTGCCAGCAGTCGACAGGGCCGGGGTTCACCCCTCCACTTT
>TRBJ2-5|TRBV30|.|.
CAWSGSLPRGETQYF
TGTGCCTGGAGTGGGTCCTTGCCTCGGGGAGAGACCCAGTACTTC
>TRBJ2-7|TRBV2|.|TRBD2
CASSGVAGPYEQYF
TGTGCCAGTAGCGGCGTAGCGGGACCCTACGAGCAGTACTTC
>TRBJ2-7|TRBV10-3|once|TRBD2
CAISESVAGAEQYF
TGTGCCATCAGTGAGTCGGTGGCGGGAGCCGAGCAGTACTTC
>TRBJ2-5|TRBV20-1|.|.
CSASKGGQETQYF
TGCAGTGCTAGTAAAGGGGGACAAGAGACCCAGTACTTC
>TRBJ1-1|TRBV5-1|.|.
CASSLGTKRNTEAFF
TGCGCCAGCAGCTTGGGGACAAAAAGGAACACTGAAGCTTTCTTT
>TRBJ2-7|TRBV18|.|.
CASSDRRAGGEEQYF
TGTGCCAGCTCAGACCGGAGGGCAGGGGGTGAGGAGCAGTACTTC
>TRBJ1-2|TRBV28|.|.
CASSDEWGSETAIHAYGYTF
TGTGCCAGCAGTGACGAATGGGGTTCGGAGACAGCGATCCACGCTTATGGCTACACCTTC
>TRBJ2-1|TRBV18|.|.
CASSPPATRYYEQFF
TGTGCCAGCTCACCACCGGCGACTAGATACTATGAGCAGTTCTTC
>TRBJ1-2|TRBV12-5|.|TRBD1
CASGLSGQTYGYTF
TGTGCTAGTGGTTTGTCGGGACAGACATATGGCTACACCTTC
>TRBJ2-7|TRBV7-9|.|TRBD2
CASSLGPAGGPNEQYF
TGTGCCAGCAGCTTAGGCCCAGCGGGAGGGCCTAACGAGCAGTACTTC
>TRBJ2-7|TRBV7-5|few|.
CVRSPPDRERYEQYF
TGTGTCAGAAGCCCCCCCGACAGGGAGAGGTACGAGCAGTACTTC
>TRBJ1-2|TRBV19|once|.
CASSARRDGYTF
TGTGCCAGTAGTGCCCGACGGGATGGCTACACCTTC
>TRBJ1-1|TRBV5-1|.|.
CASSLGELNTEAFF
TGCGCCAGCAGCTTGGGGGAGTTGAACACTGAAGCTTTCTTT
>TRBJ2-1|TRBV24-1|.|.
CATSDQSGAYNEQFF
TGTGCCACCAGTGACCAATCAGGGGCCTACAATGAGCAGTTCTTC
>TRBJ1-2|TRBV19|few|.
CASISGANYGYTF
TGTGCCAGTATAAGCGGAGCTAACTATGGCTACACCTTC
>TRBJ2-7|TRBV7-2|.|TRBD2
CASSPRLAGPYEQYF
TGTGCCAGCAGCCCCAGACTAGCGGGGCCCTACGAGCAGTACTTC
>TRBJ2-5|TRBV28|.|.
CASSYRDYQETQYF
TGTGCCAGCAGTTACCGGGACTACCAAGAGACCCAGTACTTC
>TRBJ1-1|TRBV6-5|.|.
CASSYSQSGTIEAFF
TGTGCCAGCAGTTACTCACAGTCAGGGACAATTGAAGCTTTCTTT
>TRBJ2-3|TRBV19|.|TRBD2
CASSIQSSGKDTQYF
TGTGCCAGTAGTATTCAGAGTAGCGGGAAAGATACGCAGTATTTT